A single T cell receptor beta chain is shown here with its context. These data come from a study of blood T cell repertoires in COVID-19. TCRdb keeps only in-frame clones here, not all; method: immunoSEQ multiplex PCR. The table shows hundreds of thousands of clones, with 75% to 90% occurring only once. The V gene lost 2 bases and the J gene lost 0 bases, with 11 bases spanning the gap. There are 16 residues in the CDR3. The germline gives CDR1 MNHEY, CDR2 SMNVEV (reference sequence). The sequencing sample was made of peripheral blood. The rearrangement uses TRBV27 and TRBJ1-5; D is unclear. This TCR derives from a woman in her 50s with COVID-19, enrolled during active disease. This CDR3 reads CASSLEASNSNQPQHF. Written as DNA, the CDR3 is TGTGCCAGCAGTTTAGAGGCCTCTAATAGCAATCAGCCCCAGCATTTT.